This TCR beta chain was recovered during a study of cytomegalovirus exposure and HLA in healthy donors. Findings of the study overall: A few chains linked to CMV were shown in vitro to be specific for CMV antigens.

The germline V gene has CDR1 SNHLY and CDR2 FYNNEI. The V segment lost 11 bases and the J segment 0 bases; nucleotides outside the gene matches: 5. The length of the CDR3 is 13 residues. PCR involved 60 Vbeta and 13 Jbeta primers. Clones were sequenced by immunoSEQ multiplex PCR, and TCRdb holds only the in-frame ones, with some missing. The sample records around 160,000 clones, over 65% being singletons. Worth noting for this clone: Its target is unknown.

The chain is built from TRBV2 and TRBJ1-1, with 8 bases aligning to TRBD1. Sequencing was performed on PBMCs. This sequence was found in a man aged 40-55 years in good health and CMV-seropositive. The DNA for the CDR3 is TGTGCCGGTACAGGGGGGTTGAACACTGAAGCTTTCTTT. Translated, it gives CAGTGGLNTEAFF.